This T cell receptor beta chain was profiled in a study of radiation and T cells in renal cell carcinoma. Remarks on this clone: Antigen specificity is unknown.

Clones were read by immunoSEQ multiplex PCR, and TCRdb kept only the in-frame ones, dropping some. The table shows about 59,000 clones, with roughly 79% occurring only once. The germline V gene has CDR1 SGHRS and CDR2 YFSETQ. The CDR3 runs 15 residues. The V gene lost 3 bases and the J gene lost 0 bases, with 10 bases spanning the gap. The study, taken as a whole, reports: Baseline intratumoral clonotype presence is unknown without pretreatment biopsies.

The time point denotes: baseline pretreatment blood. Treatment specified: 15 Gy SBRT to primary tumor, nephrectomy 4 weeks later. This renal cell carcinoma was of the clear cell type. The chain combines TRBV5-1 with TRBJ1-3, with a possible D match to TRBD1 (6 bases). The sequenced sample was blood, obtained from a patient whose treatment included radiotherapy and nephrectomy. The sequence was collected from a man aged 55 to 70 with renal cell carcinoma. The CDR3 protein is CASSSRGASGNTIYF. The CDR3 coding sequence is TGCGCCAGCAGCTCGAGGGGGGCCTCTGGAAACACCATATATTTT.